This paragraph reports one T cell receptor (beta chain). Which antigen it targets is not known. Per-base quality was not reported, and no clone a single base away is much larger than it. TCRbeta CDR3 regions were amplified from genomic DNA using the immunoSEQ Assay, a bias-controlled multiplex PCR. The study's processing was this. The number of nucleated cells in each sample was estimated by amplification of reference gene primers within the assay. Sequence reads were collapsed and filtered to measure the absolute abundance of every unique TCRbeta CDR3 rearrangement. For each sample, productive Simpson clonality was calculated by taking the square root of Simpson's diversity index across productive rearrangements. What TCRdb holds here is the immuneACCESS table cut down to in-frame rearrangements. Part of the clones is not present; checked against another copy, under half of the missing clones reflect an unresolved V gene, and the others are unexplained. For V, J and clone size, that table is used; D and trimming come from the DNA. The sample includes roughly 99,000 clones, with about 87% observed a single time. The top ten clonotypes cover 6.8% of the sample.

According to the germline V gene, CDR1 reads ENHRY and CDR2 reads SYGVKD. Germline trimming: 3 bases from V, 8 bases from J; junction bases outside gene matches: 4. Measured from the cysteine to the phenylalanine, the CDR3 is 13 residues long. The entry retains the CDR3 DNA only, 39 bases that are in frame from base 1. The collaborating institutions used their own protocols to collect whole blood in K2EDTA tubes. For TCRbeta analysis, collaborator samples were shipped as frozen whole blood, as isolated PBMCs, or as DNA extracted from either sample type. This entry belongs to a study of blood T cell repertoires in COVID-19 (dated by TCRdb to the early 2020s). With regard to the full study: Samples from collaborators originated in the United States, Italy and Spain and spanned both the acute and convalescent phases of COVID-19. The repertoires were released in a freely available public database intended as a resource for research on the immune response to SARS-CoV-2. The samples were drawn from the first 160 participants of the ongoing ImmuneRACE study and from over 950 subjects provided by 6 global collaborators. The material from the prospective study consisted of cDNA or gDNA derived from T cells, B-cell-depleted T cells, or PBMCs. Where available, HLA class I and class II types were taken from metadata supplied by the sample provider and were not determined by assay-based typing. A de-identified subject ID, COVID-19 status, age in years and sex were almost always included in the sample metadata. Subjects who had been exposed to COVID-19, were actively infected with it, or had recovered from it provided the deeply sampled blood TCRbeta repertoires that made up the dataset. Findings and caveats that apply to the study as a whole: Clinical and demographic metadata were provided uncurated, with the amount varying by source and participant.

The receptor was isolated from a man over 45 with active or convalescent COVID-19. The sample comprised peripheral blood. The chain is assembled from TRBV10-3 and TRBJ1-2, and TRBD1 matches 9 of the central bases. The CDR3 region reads CAISDRTGVGYTF. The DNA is TGTGCCATCAGTGACCGGACAGGGGTGGGCTACACCTTC.